The 21 T cell receptor beta chains reported below all come from one sample, sequenced in a study of T cells in Graves' hyperthyroidism and ophthalmopathy. Amplified regions were TCR beta CDR3 sequences from RNA transcripts. HTBI primers were the set used in a first-round RT-PCR of the TCR CDR3. Using its own MiXCR run on the multiplex PCR reads, TCRdb lists one record per CDR3 protein. The sample lists about 200,000 distinct CDR3 sequences; over 15% were seen once. Material: blood. The receptors here all came from a man aged 45-60 years with Graves' hyperthyroidism.

The count of this clonotype is one. A read error is possible here, since a much larger clone lies one base away. The chain has TRBV10-3 and TRBJ2-7; D ambiguous. The CDR3 sequence is 12 residues long. The V gene's germline CDR1 is ENHRY and CDR2 SYGVKD. Trimming took off 5 bases at V and 9 bases at J, with 14 bases between the two ends. The DNA of the CDR3 is TGTGCCATCAGTTCAGTTAGCTCCGGGCAGTACTTC. This sequence encodes CAISSVSSGQYF.

The chain is built from TRBV9 and TRBJ2-2; 9 bases fit TRBD2. Germline trimming cut 0 bases from V and 6 bases from J; bases unmatched to any gene: 9. The germline CDR1 and CDR2 sequences are SGDLS and YYNGEE. The CDR3 totals 17 residues. CDR3 in amino acids: CASSVGLAGSVAGELFF. CDR3 nucleotide sequence: TGTGCCAGCAGCGTAGGTCTAGCGGGATCTGTGGCCGGGGAGCTGTTTTTT.

The rearrangement links TRBV30 to TRBJ1-2, with D perhaps matching TRBD1 (6 bases). The CDR3 sequence is 13 residues long. V was shortened by 0 bases and J by 8 bases, with 13 bases between the two germline ends. CDR1 is GTSNPN and CDR2 is SVGIG in the germline V gene (reference sequence). In DNA, the CDR3 is TGTGCCTGGAGTGTTGGAGGACAGTCGGGCTACACCTTC. The encoded protein is CAWSVGGQSGYTF.

Many counts were recorded for this clonotype. The chain uses TRBV3-2 and TRBJ2-6; the listed D gene, TRBD2, was not tested against the DNA. TRBV3-2 is flagged as a pseudogene. The CDR3 runs to 19 residues. The CDR3 DNA sequence: TGTGCCAGCAGCCAAGAGTGGGTACTAGCGATTTCTGGGGCCAACGTCCTGACTTTC. Protein sequence: CASSQEWVLAISGANVLTF.

This clonotype was detected only a few times. A much larger clone lies one base from this, so it may be a read error. This chain connects TRBV12-3 or TRBV12-4 to TRBJ2-2; 8 bases are a match to TRBD2. V lost 6 bases to trimming and J lost 0 bases; unmatched junction nucleotides: 3. This CDR3 is built from 15 residues. The CDR3 reads CASSRSGANTGELFF. CDR3 DNA: TGTGCCAGCAGCCGTAGCGGGGCGAACACCGGGGAGCTGTTTTTT.

The V gene is TRBV24-1, the J gene TRBJ2-5; 10 bases fit TRBD2. Germline V gives CDR1 KGHDR, CDR2 SFDVKD. The V gene end was trimmed by 1 base and the J gene end by 5 bases; junction bases not matched to a gene: 6. The CDR3 length is 16 residues. The CDR3 loop reads CATSDFLAGGSETQYF. CDR3 bases: TGTGCCACCAGTGATTTCTTAGCGGGAGGTTCTGAGACCCAGTACTTC.

This clonotype was detected ten times or more. CDR3: CASSSLYEQYF. The DNA of the CDR3 is TGTGCCAGCAGCTCCCTCTACGAGCAGTACTTC. This chain joins TRBV6-2 or TRBV6-3 and TRBJ2-7, with D unclear. V lost 6 bases to trimming and J lost 3 bases, with 6 bases between them. The CDR3 runs 11 residues. Germline CDR1 MNHEY, CDR2 SVGEGT.

This chain connects TRBV7-9 to TRBJ2-1, with D possibly being TRBD2 (6 bases). The V end lost 5 bases, the J end lost 3 bases, and 17 bases lay between the germline ends. This CDR3 contains 16 residues. Germline V gene sequence: CDR1 SEHNR, CDR2 FQNEAQ (reference sequence). The CDR3 bases are TGTGCCAGCAGCCCCGCGGGAAGCGGGTTCTACAATGAGCAGTTCTTC. Translating gives CASSPAGSGFYNEQFF.

This clonotype was seen many times. V and J are TRBV28 and TRBJ2-3, with 7 bases identical to TRBD1. CDR1 is MDHEN and CDR2 is SYDVKM in the germline V gene. V shed 5 bases and J 0 bases; nucleotides not matched to a gene: 11. This CDR3 spans 17 amino acids. DNA for the CDR3: TGTGCCAGCAGTCCGCCCCCCGACAGGGCGAGCACAGATACGCAGTATTTT. Residues: CASSPPPDRASTDTQYF.

The genes are TRBV6-6 and TRBJ2-3; TRBD2 matches 8 bases. CDR3 size: 16 residues. V lost 0 bases to trimming and J lost 4 bases; unmatched junction nucleotides: 6. Looked up from germline, CDR1 is MNHNY and CDR2 is SVGAGI (reference sequence). The CDR3: CASSYSGAGVADTQYF. The CDR3 bases are TGTGCCAGCAGTTACTCGGGAGCGGGAGTGGCAGATACGCAGTATTTT.

This clonotype has at least ten counts. The J gene is TRBJ2-3, the V gene TRBV7-9; TRBD1 might be the D (6 bases). This CDR3 has 15 amino acids. CDR1 and CDR2 from the germline V gene are SEHNR and FQNEAQ (reference sequence). Trimming left V 5 bases short and J 2 bases short, with 14 bases between. CDR3 coding DNA: TGTGCCAGCAGCCCAGGACAGATACTCACAGATACGCAGTATTTT. This codes for CASSPGQILTDTQYF.

There are many counts of this clonotype. This chain links TRBV2 with TRBJ2-3; 9 bases fit TRBD2. Germline CDR1 is SNHLY and CDR2 is FYNNEI. The CDR3 covers 18 residues. The ends lost 4 bases at V and 4 bases at J; junction bases unmatched: 15. The CDR3 nucleotides read TGTGCCAGCAGTGTTTGGGTGGTAGCGGGAGATACCGCAGATACGCAGTATTTT. Translated: CASSVWVVAGDTADTQYF.

In this sample, this clonotype turned up many times. The chain has TRBV28 and TRBJ1-2; possible D gene TRBD1, 5 bases. The ends were cut back, 4 bases at V and 4 bases at J, with 7 bases in the middle. CDR1 is MDHEN and CDR2 is SYDVKM in the germline V gene. This CDR3 is built from 12 residues. The CDR3 here is CASSSGTYGYTF. The CDR3 DNA sequence: TGTGCCAGCAGTTCGGGGACCTATGGCTACACCTTC.

This clonotype came up a few times. The rearrangement uses TRBV2 and TRBJ1-6; no firm D call. This CDR3 spans 15 amino acids. V was trimmed by 3 bases and J by 10 bases, leaving 16 bases between them. Germline values: CDR1 SNHLY, CDR2 FYNNEI. The DNA for the CDR3 is TGTGCCAGCAGTGAGTCTTACCATGTGGGATCACCCCTCCACTTT. It yields the protein CASSESYHVGSPLHF.

This clonotype occurred many times. The rearrangement links TRBV7-2 to TRBJ2-3, with 10 bases lining up with TRBD2. Per germline, CDR1 SGHTA and CDR2 FQGNSA. The junction had 5 bases not matched to a gene; V was cut back by 0 bases and J by 5 bases. This CDR3 region has 16 residues. The DNA of the CDR3 is TGTGCCAGCAGCTTAGCTGTAGCGGGAGGTGGAGATACGCAGTATTTT. As protein: CASSLAVAGGGDTQYF.

This clonotype was observed many times. The V call is TRBV27, the J call TRBJ2-5; D ambiguous. V shed 6 bases and J shed 4 bases, with 0 bases lying between them. Germline values: CDR1 MNHEY, CDR2 SMNVEV (reference sequence). CDR3 length: 9 amino acids. CDR3 DNA: TGTGCCAGCAGAGAGACCCAGTACTTC. This codes for CASRETQYF.

This clonotype has at least ten counts. The V call is TRBV6-2 or TRBV6-3, the J call TRBJ2-3, with D perhaps TRBD1 (6 bases). Trimming took 3 bases from V and 5 from J, leaving 18 bases between them. CDR3 size: 16 residues. Germline values: CDR1 MNHEY, CDR2 SVGEGT. CDR3 nucleotides: TGTGCCAGCAGTTATGATGCGTACCAAGGGGGAGATACGCAGTATTTT. Amino acids: CASSYDAYQGGDTQYF.

This clonotype was recorded many times. This chain links TRBV28 with TRBJ2-5; 11 bases are shared with TRBD2. Germline V gene data show CDR1 as MDHEN and CDR2 as SYDVKM. This CDR3 is built from 17 residues. The V and J ends lost 3 bases and 3 bases, in that order; junction bases with no gene match: 9. In DNA, the CDR3 is TGTGCCAGCAGTTTTGTTCAACTAGCGGGAGAAAAAGAGACCCAGTACTTC. Its protein product is CASSFVQLAGEKETQYF. Full variable domain (rest looked up from reference TRBV28 and TRBJ2-5): DVKVTQSSRYLVKRTGEKVFLECVQDMDHENMFWYRQDPGLGLRLIYFSYDVKMKEKGDIPEGYSVSREKKERFSLILESASTNQTSMYLCASSFVQLAGEKETQYFGPGTRLLVL.

In this sample, this clonotype turned up many times. This chain uses TRBV11-2 with TRBJ1-4; D is possibly TRBD1 (5 bases). The V end lost 4 bases, the J end lost 4 bases, and 13 bases lay between the germline ends. Germline assignment: CDR1 SGHAT and CDR2 FQNNGV. CDR3 size: 15 residues. The CDR3 nucleotides are TGTGCCAGCAGCTCGGTGGCAGGGAGTAATGAAAAACTGTTTTTT. Its translation: CASSSVAGSNEKLFF.

This clonotype was seen many times. The gene calls are TRBV3-1 and TRBJ2-5; no reliable D call. V shed 2 bases and J shed 2 bases, with 9 bases lying between them. Germline V gives CDR1 LGHDT, CDR2 YNNKEL (reference sequence). The CDR3 totals 14 residues. CDR3 protein: CASSQRSLQETQYF. CDR3 nucleotides: TGTGCCAGCAGCCAACGTAGCCTTCAAGAGACCCAGTACTTC.

The table lists this clonotype with many counts. CDR3 nucleotides: TGTGCCAGCAGAGATAGGGGAGATACGCAGTATTTT. Protein: CASRDRGDTQYF. V and J are TRBV2 and TRBJ2-3; TRBD1 might be the D (5 bases). CDR3 size: 12 residues. V gave up 6 bases and J gave up 5 bases, with 9 bases separating them. Germline CDR1 SNHLY, CDR2 FYNNEI.